Presented here are 3 T cell receptor beta chains from one specimen sequenced in a study of T cells in Graves' hyperthyroidism and ophthalmopathy. RNA transcripts provided the source from which TCR beta CDR3 regions were amplified. TCR CDR3 underwent first-round RT-PCR with the HTBI primer set. TCRdb redid the calling of the multiplex PCR reads with MiXCR, one entry per CDR3 protein. The profile shows about 570,000 distinct CDR3 sequences, just over 45% of them singletons. The specimen sequenced was peripheral blood or thyroid tissue (not recorded which). These receptors originate from an adult woman with Graves' disease, either hyperthyroidism or ophthalmopathy (not recorded which).

This clonotype was recorded at least ten times. This sequence joins TRBV20-1 and TRBJ2-7, with D possibly being TRBD2 (5 bases). The CDR3 is 13 residues long. Trimming took off 1 base at V and 7 bases at J, with 14 bases between the two ends. Germline V gene data show CDR1 as DFQATT and CDR2 as SNEGSKA (reference sequence). The CDR3, as DNA: TGCAGTGCTAGAGCCCCCGCACGACTAGAGCAGTACTTC. It translates to CSARAPARLEQYF.

This clonotype was recorded at least ten times. This chain joins TRBV6-5 and TRBJ1-2; D remains unclear. The V gene lost 6 bases and the J gene lost 6 bases, with 8 bases spanning the gap. The length of the CDR3 is 11 residues. Germline V gene lookup returns CDR1 MNHEY and CDR2 SVGAGI. The CDR3 sequence: CASRWRDGYTF. The CDR3 DNA reads as TGTGCCAGCAGGTGGAGGGATGGCTACACCTTC.

The V gene is TRBV2, the J gene TRBJ1-6, with no clear D. V lost 3 bases and J 4 bases, leaving 7 bases between the germline ends. Germline lookup yields CDR1 SNHLY and CDR2 FYNNEI. The CDR3 runs 14 residues. This CDR3 is CASSDGVYNSPLHF. In DNA, the CDR3 is TGTGCCAGCAGTGACGGGGTTTATAATTCACCCCTCCACTTT. Variable domain in full (rest from reference TRBV2 and TRBJ1-6): EPEVTQTPSHQVTQMGQEVILRCVPISNHLYFYWYRQILGQKVEFLVSFYNNEISEKSEIFDDQFSVERPDGSNFTLKIRSTKLEDSAMYFCASSDGVYNSPLHFGNGTRLTVT.